This is a list of T cell receptor beta chains from one sample in a study of T cells after yellow fever vaccination. TCRdb called the 5' RACE reads again in MiXCR, with one record for every CDR3 protein. The table lists some 23,000 distinct CDR3 sequences, around 3.4% of them singletons, with 0.98% in the top ten. The specimen was PBMCs, either bulk or a sorted T-cell subset (CD4+, CD8+, memory, or dextramer-sorted; not recorded which), collected roughly 46 days after the first yellow fever vaccination. The receptor source for this set is a young man who received the YFV17D yellow fever vaccine. Each CDR3 is given with its conserved first and last residue.

V,J,CDR3
TRBV28,TRBJ2-4,CASSGAGTGLAKNIQYF
TRBV5-1,TRBJ2-2,CASSQDRADGELFF
TRBV19,TRBJ2-3,CASSGGASNTDTQYF
TRBV5-1,TRBJ2-1,CASSPLAGAYNEQFF
TRBV5-6,TRBJ1-2,CASSRYYRGPGYTF
TRBV7-2,TRBJ2-3,CASSLGDSVITDTQYF
TRBV30,TRBJ2-1,CAWSGGGPEQFF
TRBV12-3/TRBV12-4,TRBJ1-4,CTFRLAGKLFF
TRBV12-3/TRBV12-4,TRBJ2-7,CASSFRPLDYEQYF
TRBV5-5,TRBJ1-2,CASSLGRGSGYGYTF